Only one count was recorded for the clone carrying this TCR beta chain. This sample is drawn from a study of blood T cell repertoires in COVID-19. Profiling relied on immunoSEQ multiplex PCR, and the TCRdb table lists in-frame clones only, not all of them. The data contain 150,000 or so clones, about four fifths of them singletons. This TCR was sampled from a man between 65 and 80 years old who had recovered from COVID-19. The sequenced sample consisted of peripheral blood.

The CDR3 sequence is CASSQTGAAASPLHF. CDR3 nucleotide sequence: TGTGCCAGCAGCCAGACAGGGGCAGCGGCTTCACCCCTCCACTTT. The rearrangement joins TRBV3-1 (or the pseudogene TRBV3-2) to TRBJ1-6; 8 nucleotides line up with TRBD1. Germline V gene data show CDR1 as LGHDT and CDR2 as YNNKEL (reference sequence). The V segment lost 3 bases and the J segment 9 bases; nucleotides outside the gene matches: 7. The CDR3 sequence is 15 residues long.